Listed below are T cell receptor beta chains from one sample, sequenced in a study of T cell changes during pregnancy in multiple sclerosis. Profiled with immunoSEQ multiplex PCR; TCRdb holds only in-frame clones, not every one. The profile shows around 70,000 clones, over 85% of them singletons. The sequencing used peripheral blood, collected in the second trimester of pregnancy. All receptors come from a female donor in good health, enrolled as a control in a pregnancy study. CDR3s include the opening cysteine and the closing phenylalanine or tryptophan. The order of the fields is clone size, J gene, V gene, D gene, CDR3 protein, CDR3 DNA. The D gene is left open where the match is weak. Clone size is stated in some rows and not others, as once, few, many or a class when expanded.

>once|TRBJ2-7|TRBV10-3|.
CAISEDSRGEQYF
TGTGCCATCAGTGAGGACAGCCGAGGCGAGCAGTACTTC
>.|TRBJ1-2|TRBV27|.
CASSLYPGGDYGYTF
TGTGCCAGCAGTTTATACCCCGGGGGGGACTATGGCTACACCTTC
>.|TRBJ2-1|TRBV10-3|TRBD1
CAISDLRDRGYNEQFF
TGTGCCATCAGTGATCTCCGGGACAGGGGCTACAATGAGCAGTTCTTC
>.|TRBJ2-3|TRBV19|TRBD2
CASSMHRGLGEPFRPSLAADTQYF
TGTGCCAGTAGTATGCACCGGGGACTAGGCGAACCTTTCCGACCATCTTTAGCCGCAGATACGCAGTATTTT
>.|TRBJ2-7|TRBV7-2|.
CASSRPSYEQYF
TGTGCCAGCAGCCGACCTAGCTACGAGCAGTACTTC
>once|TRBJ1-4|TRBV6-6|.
CASGAGTREKLFF
TGTGCCAGCGGAGCAGGGACTCGTGAAAAACTGTTTTTT
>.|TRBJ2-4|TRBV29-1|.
CSVDGAVEGVAKNIQYF
TGCAGCGTTGATGGAGCAGTTGAGGGAGTTGCCAAAAACATTCAGTACTTC
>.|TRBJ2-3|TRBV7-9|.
CASSLGFQGDTQYF
TGTGCCAGCAGCTTAGGATTCCAGGGAGATACGCAGTATTTT
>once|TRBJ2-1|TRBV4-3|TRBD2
CASSPRLAGSRGNEQFF
TGCGCCAGCAGCCCCCGGCTAGCGGGATCCCGCGGGAATGAGCAGTTCTTC
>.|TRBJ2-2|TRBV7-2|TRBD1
CASSFTRGPAGELFF
TGTGCCAGCAGCTTTACCAGGGGGCCCGCCGGGGAGCTGTTTTTT
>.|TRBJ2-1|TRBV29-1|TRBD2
CSVSGGNNEQFF
TGCAGCGTCAGCGGGGGGAACAATGAGCAGTTCTTC